These T cell receptor beta chains were read from a single sample in a study of Ad26.COV2.S vaccination and SARS-CoV-2 variants. Sequencing used immunoSEQ multiplex PCR; TCRdb keeps in-frame clones, though not all of them. The data contain about half a million clones, 80% to 90% of them singletons. The input for sequencing was peripheral blood, taken in a trial of Ad26.COV2.S vaccine versus placebo. The receptors come from a person between 18 and 60 years old who received the Ad26.COV2.S COVID-19 vaccine or a placebo. CDR3s include the opening cysteine and the closing phenylalanine or tryptophan. D genes are given only for firm matches. Some rows mark clone size as missing; the rest say once, few, many or name a class of expanded clone.

D gene	clone size	J gene	V gene	CDR3 DNA	CDR3 protein
TRBD1	.	TRBJ1-2	TRBV7-9	TGTGCCAGCAGCTCCGGACAGGGGGACTATGGCTACACCTTC	CASSSGQGDYGYTF
.	.	TRBJ2-1	TRBV7-9	TGTGCCAGCAGCTTAGGGGAATACAATGAGCAGTTCTTC	CASSLGEYNEQFF
.	.	TRBJ1-5	TRBV6-5	TGTGCCTGTAAGGTTGGGAGTTATAGCAATCAGCCCCAGCATTTT	CACKVGSYSNQPQHF
TRBD1	.	TRBJ2-1	TRBV27	TGTGCCAGCAGTCTAAGACAGGGGGCGTTTAATGAGCAGTTCTTC	CASSLRQGAFNEQFF
TRBD1	.	TRBJ2-3	TRBV7-9	TGTGCCAGCAGCTTATCGGGACAGTCTACCAGTTTTGGCACAGATACGCAGTATTTT	CASSLSGQSTSFGTDTQYF
.	few	TRBJ1-3	TRBV25-1	TGTGCCAGCAGTGAATATGGGGTCTCTGGAAACACCATATATTTT	CASSEYGVSGNTIYF
.	.	TRBJ2-2	TRBV2	TGTGCCAGCAGGGACAGTCAAAGGGAGCTGTTTTTT	CASRDSQRELFF
TRBD2	once	TRBJ2-7	TRBV11-1	TGTGCCAGCAGCTTACTAGCGGGAGGACGTCGCGAGCAGTACTTC	CASSLLAGGRREQYF
.	.	TRBJ1-3	TRBV6-1	TGTGCCAGCAGTGGTCGGGGTACTCTGTCTGGAAACACCATATATTTT	CASSGRGTLSGNTIYF
TRBD2	.	TRBJ2-3	TRBV5-1	TGCGCCAGCAGCTTGGAGACTAGCAGCACAGATACGCAGTATTTT	CASSLETSSTDTQYF
.	.	TRBJ1-4	TRBV9	TGTGCCAGCAGCGCCCAACCGGGATTACAAAATGAAAAACTGTTTTTT	CASSAQPGLQNEKLFF
.	.	TRBJ1-4	TRBV6-5	TGTGCCAGCAATCCACAGGGACCGGGCGAAAAACTGTTTTTT	CASNPQGPGEKLFF
TRBD1	.	TRBJ2-7	TRBV18	TGTGCCAGCTCACCACGGACAGGGAATCTTGGTTACGAGCAGTACTTC	CASSPRTGNLGYEQYF
.	.	TRBJ1-4	TRBV9	TGTGCCAGCAGCGTAGCCCCACAAGAAAAACTGTTTTTT	CASSVAPQEKLFF
.	.	TRBJ2-4	TRBV4-1	TGCGCCAGCAGCCAAGAGTGGGGCCGGGGAAACATTCAGTACTTC	CASSQEWGRGNIQYF
TRBD1	few	TRBJ2-7	TRBV19	TGTGCCAGTAGTGGGCAGGGGGCTTCTATCTACGAGCAGTACTTC	CASSGQGASIYEQYF
TRBD1	.	TRBJ1-2	TRBV27	TGTGCCAGCAGGGGGGGCAAGGGGGCTACACTCTATGGCTACACCTTC	CASRGGKGATLYGYTF
TRBD1	.	TRBJ2-5	TRBV5-1	TGCGCCAGCAGCTTCGGGACAGCACAAGAGACCCAGTACTTC	CASSFGTAQETQYF
.	.	TRBJ2-4	TRBV7-8	TGTGCCAGCAGCTCAAGCCTAGGGTGGACCAAAAACATTCAGTACTTC	CASSSSLGWTKNIQYF
.	.	TRBJ2-1	TRBV7-2	TGTGCCAGCAGCGGGTGGAGCTCCTACAATGAGCAGTTCTTC	CASSGWSSYNEQFF
.	.	TRBJ2-1	TRBV9	TGTGCCAGCAGCCCCACACCTCCTACCCGTCGGCGCTACAATGAGCAGTTCTTC	CASSPTPPTRRRYNEQFF
.	.	TRBJ1-2	TRBV2	TGTGCCAGCAGTGAATCGGCCCATGGCTATGGCTACACCTTC	CASSESAHGYGYTF
.	.	TRBJ2-2	TRBV28	TGTGCCAGCAGTCCTAACGGAGGCCCCTACACCGGGGAGCTGTTTTTT	CASSPNGGPYTGELFF
.	once	TRBJ2-1	TRBV6-5	TGTGCCAGCAGGGGGGCCGGTGAGCAGTTCTTC	CASRGAGEQFF
.	.	TRBJ1-1	TRBV7-8	TGTGCCAGCAGCTCTCTCCGACGTAGAACTGAGGGGTCTCCGAACACTGAAGCTTTCTTT	CASSSLRRRTEGSPNTEAFF
TRBD2	.	TRBJ2-6	TRBV9	TGTGCCAGCAGCCCTCGGGGGGACTCTGGGGCCAACGTCCTGACTTTC	CASSPRGDSGANVLTF
TRBD1	.	TRBJ1-1	TRBV15	TGTGCCACCAGCCAACGGACAGGCTGGGCGGCCACTGAAGCTTTCTTT	CATSQRTGWAATEAFF
.	.	TRBJ2-5	TRBV6-1	TGTGCCAGCAGTGAAGTTAGTCGGGAGACCCAGTACTTC	CASSEVSRETQYF
.	.	TRBJ1-2	TRBV6-6	TGTGCCAGCAGTCGGATGGGGCAGAGACTACTCTACTATGGCTACACCTTC	CASSRMGQRLLYYGYTF
.	.	TRBJ2-5	TRBV3-1/TRBV3-2	TGTGCCAGCAGCCGGGGACTCCAAGAGACCCAGTACTTC	CASSRGLQETQYF
.	.	TRBJ2-1	TRBV28	TGTGCCAGCAGTTTAACCGCGGAGCCCCCCTACAATGAGCAGTTCTTC	CASSLTAEPPYNEQFF
.	once	TRBJ2-1	TRBV19	TGTGCCAGTAGTATCGGGTCCAATGAGCAGTTCTTC	CASSIGSNEQFF
TRBD2	.	TRBJ2-1	TRBV5-1	TGCGCCAGCATCCCCCTAGCGGGGGTTCTCAATGAGCAGTTCTTC	CASIPLAGVLNEQFF
.	.	TRBJ1-2	TRBV20-1	TGCAGTGCTCCGGAGTATGGCTACACCTTC	CSAPEYGYTF
.	.	TRBJ1-2	TRBV11-2	TGTGCCAGCAGCTCCCGGGGGGCGGCCCCTAACTATGGCTACACCTTC	CASSSRGAAPNYGYTF
TRBD1	.	TRBJ1-4	TRBV7-8	TGTGCCAGCAGGCGGACAGGGGGCAACGAAAAACTGTTTTTT	CASRRTGGNEKLFF
.	once	TRBJ2-1	TRBV11-2	TGTGCCAGCAGAGAGGTAGGGACCTCCTACAATGAGCAGTTCTTC	CASREVGTSYNEQFF
.	once	TRBJ1-2	TRBV19	TGTGCCAGTAGTATAAAAACTGGCCCGCGGGGCTATGGCTACACCTTC	CASSIKTGPRGYGYTF
TRBD1	.	TRBJ1-1	TRBV14	TGTGCCAGCAGCCCACAGGGGGCCACTGAAGCTTTCTTT	CASSPQGATEAFF
TRBD1	.	TRBJ2-7	TRBV3-1/TRBV3-2	TGTGCCAGCAGCCACCTTGGGACAGGGAGTACGTACGAGCAGTACTTC	CASSHLGTGSTYEQYF
.	.	TRBJ2-5	TRBV5-6	TGTGCCAGCAGCTTGGTAGGGGAGACCCAGTACTTC	CASSLVGETQYF
TRBD2	.	TRBJ2-3	TRBV24-1	TGTGCCACCAGTGATTTGCCCGGGACTAGCGGGAGGGCCGTGGCAGATACGCAGTATTTT	CATSDLPGTSGRAVADTQYF
.	.	TRBJ2-5	TRBV25-1	TGTGCCAGCAGTGAATGGGGAAACCAAGAGACCCAGTACTTC	CASSEWGNQETQYF
.	.	TRBJ2-7	TRBV3-1/TRBV3-2	TGTGCCAGCAGCCAGTCTGTCACCTCCTACGAGCAGTACTTC	CASSQSVTSYEQYF
.	.	TRBJ2-2	TRBV13	TGTGCCAGCAGCTCAAAGGTAGGGATCCTGCCGGCGAACACCGGGGAGCTGTTTTTT	CASSSKVGILPANTGELFF
.	.	TRBJ2-1	TRBV15	TGTGCCACCAGCAGTTTCCGAGGACTTAGGAATGAGCAGTTCTTC	CATSSFRGLRNEQFF
TRBD2	.	TRBJ2-5	TRBV27	TGTGCCAGCAGCCCGCTAGCGGATAAACAAGAGACCCAGTACTTC	CASSPLADKQETQYF
.	once	TRBJ2-7	TRBV15	TGTGCCACCAGCAGGGACTGGTCCTACGAGCAGTACTTC	CATSRDWSYEQYF
.	few	TRBJ1-5	TRBV2	TGTGCCAGCAGTAGGAGCAATCAGCCCCAGCATTTT	CASSRSNQPQHF
.	.	TRBJ1-1	TRBV28	TGTGCCAGCCGCCGGGACCCTCGGCCCACTGAAGCTTTCTTT	CASRRDPRPTEAFF
.	.	TRBJ2-7	TRBV28	TGTGCCAGCAGGGGGGGTCTCGGTACCCCCCGATCTTACGAGCAGTACTTC	CASRGGLGTPRSYEQYF
.	.	TRBJ2-2	TRBV7-9	TGTGCCAGCATCCAACAGGGTCCGGGGGAGCTGTTTTTT	CASIQQGPGELFF
TRBD2	.	TRBJ2-5	TRBV18	TGTGCCAGCTCACAAGGACTAGCGGGCCTCCAAGAGACCCAGTACTTC	CASSQGLAGLQETQYF
.	.	TRBJ2-5	TRBV13	TGTGCCAGCAGCTTAGGCCTAATAGGGCGTGAGACCCAGTACTTC	CASSLGLIGRETQYF
TRBD1	.	TRBJ1-2	TRBV2	TGTGCCAGCAGTACCTCGGGACAGGGGGCGAGTGGCTACACCTTC	CASSTSGQGASGYTF
.	.	TRBJ1-4	TRBV18	TGTGCCAGCTCGTCCTTCGGGAATAATGAAAAACTGTTTTTT	CASSSFGNNEKLFF
.	.	TRBJ2-1	TRBV2	TGTGCCAGCAGTGAGTGGGGGTATAAGGGTGATGAGCAGTTCTTC	CASSEWGYKGDEQFF
.	.	TRBJ1-3	TRBV29-1	TGCAGCGTTGAGAGGGGAAACACCATATATTTT	CSVERGNTIYF
.	.	TRBJ1-3	TRBV7-2	TGTGCCAGCAGCCTAGGCCCTTCCGGGTGGGGAAACACCATATATTTT	CASSLGPSGWGNTIYF